This TCR beta chain was identified during a study of T cell repertoires in cytomegalovirus infection. Study outcomes and limitations: Within the response measured ex vivo, HLA-C-restricted CMV-specific TCR beta clonotypes were dominant. Based on cumulative public TCR beta family frequency, carriers of CMV plus the relevant HLA were identified.

A note on this clonotype: Its antigen remains unknown.

CDR1 DFQATT and CDR2 SNEGSKA come from the germline V gene (reference sequence). After removal of 5 bases from V and 2 bases from J, the junction contained 7 bases not matched to a gene. The CDR3 sequence is 14 residues long. MiXCR was run by TCRdb on the reads, yielding one entry per CDR3 protein. The sample has approximately 500,000 distinct CDR3 sequences, about 25% seen once. The clonotype was recovered from a human donor in good health (CMV status not recorded). Some clones in this sample may be carry-over from other donors' samples. Sequencing used PBMCs. The chain has TRBV20-1 and TRBJ2-7; 9 nucleotides agree with TRBD2. The DNA for the CDR3 is TGCAGTGCTTTATCGACTAGCGGAACCTACGAGCAGTACGTC. It translates to CSALSTSGTYEQYV.